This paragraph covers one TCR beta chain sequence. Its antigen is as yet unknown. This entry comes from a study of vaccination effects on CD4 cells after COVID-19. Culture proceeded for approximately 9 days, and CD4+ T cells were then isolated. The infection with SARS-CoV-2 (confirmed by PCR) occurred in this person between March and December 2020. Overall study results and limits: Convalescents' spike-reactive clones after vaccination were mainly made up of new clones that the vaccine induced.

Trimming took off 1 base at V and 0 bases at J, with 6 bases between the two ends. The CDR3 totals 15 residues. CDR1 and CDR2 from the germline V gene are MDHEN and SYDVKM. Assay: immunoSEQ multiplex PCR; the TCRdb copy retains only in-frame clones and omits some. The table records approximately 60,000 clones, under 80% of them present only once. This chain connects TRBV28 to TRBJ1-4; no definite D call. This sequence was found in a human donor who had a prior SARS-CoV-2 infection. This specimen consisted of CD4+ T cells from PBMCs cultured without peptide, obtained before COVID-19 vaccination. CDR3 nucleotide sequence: TGTGCCAGCAGTTTATCTGGTGCAACTAATGAAAAACTGTTTTTT. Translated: CASSLSGATNEKLFF.